The 11 T cell receptor beta chains below come from one sample, sequenced in a study of T cell repertoires in cytomegalovirus infection. TCRdb called the reads again in MiXCR, with one record for every CDR3 protein. The table shows under 250,000 distinct CDR3 sequences, with roughly an eighth occurring only once. Material: PBMCs. The receptors were sampled from a human donor in good health (CMV status not recorded). Some clones in this sample may be carry-over from other donors' samples.

The rearrangement joins TRBV3-1 to TRBJ2-5, with 11 bases aligning to TRBD2. The germline V gene has CDR1 LGHDT and CDR2 YNNKEL (reference sequence). Unmatched junction bases numbered 8, after V lost 6 bases and J lost 5 bases. This CDR3 has 15 residues. The CDR3 sequence: CASRPGVAGGETQYF. The DNA of the CDR3 is TGTGCCAGCAGACCCGGGGTAGCGGGGGGGGAGACCCAGTACTTC.

There are many counts of this clonotype. The chain is built from TRBV7-2 and TRBJ1-5; maybe TRBD1 (6 bases). The CDR3 length is 15 residues. The germline V and J ends were trimmed by 5 bases and 1 base, with 12 bases remaining between them. Germline V gene lookup returns CDR1 SGHTA and CDR2 FQGNSA. The CDR3 bases are TGTGCCAGCAGCCCAATGAGGGGGAGCAATCAGCCCCAGCATTTT. This translates into CASSPMRGSNQPQHF.

This chain joins TRBV6-2 or TRBV6-3 and TRBJ2-5, with TRBD2 matching 9 bases. The CDR3 totals 16 residues. Germline lookup yields CDR1 MNHEY and CDR2 SVGEGT. V lost 4 bases to trimming and J lost 3 bases; unmatched junction nucleotides: 9. The CDR3 sequence: CASSSSGNTREETQYF. The CDR3 nucleotides read TGTGCCAGCAGTTCTAGCGGGAACACGCGGGAAGAGACCCAGTACTTC.

This clonotype was counted between two and nine times. The chain joins TRBV20-1 to TRBJ2-2; the D gene is possibly TRBD2 (6 bases). Germline V CDR1 and CDR2: DFQATT, SNEGSKA (reference sequence). The CDR3 covers 15 residues. Trimming left V 0 bases short and J 2 bases short, with 10 bases between. CDR3 sequence: CSARDGGINTGELFF. CDR3 sequence (DNA): TGCAGTGCTAGAGATGGCGGGATTAACACCGGGGAGCTGTTTTTT.

This clonotype was picked up a small number of times. As DNA, the CDR3 is TGCGCCAGCAGCCTGACAGCAGTGAACACTGAAGCTTTCTTT. This translates into CASSLTAVNTEAFF. The rearrangement uses TRBV5-1 and TRBJ1-1; the D gene is possibly TRBD1 (5 bases). Germline V gives CDR1 SGHRS, CDR2 YFSETQ. Trimming took off 4 bases at V and 0 bases at J, with 10 bases between the two ends. The CDR3 spans 14 residues.

The table lists this clonotype with many counts. The V and J genes are TRBV7-2 and TRBJ1-4; no definite D call. The germline gives CDR1 SGHTA, CDR2 FQGNSA. The V end was cut by 3 bases, the J end by 1 base, with 6 bases between. The CDR3 sequence is 14 residues long. CDR3 protein: CASSLWGTNEKLFF. Written as DNA, the CDR3 is TGTGCCAGCAGCTTGTGGGGAACTAATGAAAAACTGTTTTTT.

This clonotype was counted between two and nine times. This rearrangement joins TRBV20-1 to TRBJ2-7; 10 bases map to TRBD2. The length of the CDR3 is 15 residues. Per germline, CDR1 DFQATT and CDR2 SNEGSKA (reference sequence). The J segment lost 7 bases and the V segment lost 4 bases, leaving 13 bases of the junction unmatched. The DNA for the CDR3 is TGCAGTGCTACCCGGGGAGCGGGGGGGCCTCAAGAGCAGTACTTC. This encodes CSATRGAGGPQEQYF.

This clonotype was detected many times. The chain joins TRBV7-8 to TRBJ1-5; no reliable D call. V gave up 4 bases and J gave up 0 bases, with 10 bases separating them. The CDR3 totals 15 residues. CDR1 and CDR2 from the germline V gene are SGHVS and FQNEAQ. CDR3 in amino acids: CASSYAEYSNQPQHF. Written as DNA, the CDR3 is TGTGCCAGCAGCTATGCGGAATATAGCAATCAGCCCCAGCATTTT.

The chain joins TRBV5-1 to TRBJ1-2; D is possibly TRBD1 (6 bases). The germline CDR1 and CDR2 sequences are SGHRS and YFSETQ. The V end was cut by 4 bases, the J end by 5 bases, with 15 bases between. The CDR3 has 14 residues. CDR3 loop: CASSRDMPSYGYTF. The CDR3, as DNA: TGCGCCAGCAGCCGGGACATGCCCTCTTATGGCTACACCTTC.

This clonotype was detected only a few times. This sequence joins TRBV9 and TRBJ2-7, with 10 bases aligning to TRBD2. The CDR3 consists of 16 residues. Germline assignment: CDR1 SGDLS and CDR2 YYNGEE. The trim removed 3 bases at V and 2 bases at J, leaving 8 bases unmatched. The CDR3 region is CASSAVRTSGPYEQYF. The CDR3 DNA follows: TGTGCCAGCAGCGCGGTCCGGACTAGCGGCCCCTACGAGCAGTACTTC. Complete variable domain (other parts from reference TRBV9 and TRBJ2-7): DSGVTQTPKHLITATGQRVTLRCSPRSGDLSVYWYQQSLDQGLQFLIQYYNGEERAKGNILERFSAQQFPDLHSELNLSSLELGDSALYFCASSAVRTSGPYEQYFGPGTRLTVT.

The table lists this clonotype with many counts. CDR3 in amino acids: CASSTPPMNTEAFF. Written as DNA, the CDR3 is TGTGCCAGCAGTACCCCCCCCATGAACACTGAAGCTTTCTTT. The V and J genes are TRBV12-3 or TRBV12-4 and TRBJ1-1; D is unclear. CDR3 length equals 14 residues. The V end lost 5 bases, the J end lost 0 bases, and 10 bases lay between the germline ends.